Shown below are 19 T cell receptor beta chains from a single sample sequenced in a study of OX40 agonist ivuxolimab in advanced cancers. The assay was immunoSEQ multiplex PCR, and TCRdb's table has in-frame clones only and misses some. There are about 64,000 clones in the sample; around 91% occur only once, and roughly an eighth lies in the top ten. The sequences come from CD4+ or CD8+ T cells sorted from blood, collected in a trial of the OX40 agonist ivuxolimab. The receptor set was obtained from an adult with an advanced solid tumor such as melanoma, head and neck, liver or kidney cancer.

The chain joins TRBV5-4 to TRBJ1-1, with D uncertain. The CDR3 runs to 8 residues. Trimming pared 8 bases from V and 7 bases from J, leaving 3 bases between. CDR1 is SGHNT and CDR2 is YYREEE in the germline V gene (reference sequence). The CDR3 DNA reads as TGTGCCAGGGGTGAAGCTTTCTTT. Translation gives CARGEAFF. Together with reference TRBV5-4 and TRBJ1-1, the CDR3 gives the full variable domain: ETGVTQSPTHLIKTRGQQVTLRCSSQSGHNTVSWYQQALGQGPQFIFQYYREEENGRGNFPPRFSGLQFPNYSSELNVNALELDDSALYLCARGEAFFGQGTRLTVV.

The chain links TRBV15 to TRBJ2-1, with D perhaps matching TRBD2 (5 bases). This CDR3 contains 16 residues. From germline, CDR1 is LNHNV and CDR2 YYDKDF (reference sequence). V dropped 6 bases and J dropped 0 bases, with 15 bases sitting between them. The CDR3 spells CATRSGGPSSYNEQFF. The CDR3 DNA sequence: TGTGCCACCAGGAGTGGCGGGCCAAGCTCCTACAATGAGCAGTTCTTC.

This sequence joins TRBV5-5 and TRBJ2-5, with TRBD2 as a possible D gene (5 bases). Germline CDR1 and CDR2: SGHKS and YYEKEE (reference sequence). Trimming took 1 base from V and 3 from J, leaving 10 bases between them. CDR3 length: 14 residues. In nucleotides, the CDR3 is TGTGCCAGCAGCTTGTCGCTGGGAGAAGAGACCCAGTACTTC. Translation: CASSLSLGEETQYF.

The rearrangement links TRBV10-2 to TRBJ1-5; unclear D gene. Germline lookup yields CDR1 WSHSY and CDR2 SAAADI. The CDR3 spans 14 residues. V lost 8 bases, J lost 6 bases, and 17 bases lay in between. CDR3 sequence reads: CASSEEGKGQPQHF. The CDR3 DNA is TGCGCCAGCTCCGAGGAGGGTAAAGGTCAGCCCCAGCATTTT.

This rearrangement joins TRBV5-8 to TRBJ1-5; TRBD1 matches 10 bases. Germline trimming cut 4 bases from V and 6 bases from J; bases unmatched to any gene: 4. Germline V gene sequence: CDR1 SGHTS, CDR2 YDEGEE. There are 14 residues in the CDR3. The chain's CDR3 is CASSTGQGLQPQHF. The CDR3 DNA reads TGTGCCAGCAGCACGGGACAGGGGCTTCAGCCCCAGCATTTT.

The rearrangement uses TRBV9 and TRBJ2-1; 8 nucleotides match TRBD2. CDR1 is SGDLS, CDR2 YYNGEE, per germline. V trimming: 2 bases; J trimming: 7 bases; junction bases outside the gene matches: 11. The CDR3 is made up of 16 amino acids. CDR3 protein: CASSVRTGGPVNEQFF. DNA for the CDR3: TGTGCCAGCAGCGTTCGAACGGGAGGGCCCGTGAATGAGCAGTTCTTC. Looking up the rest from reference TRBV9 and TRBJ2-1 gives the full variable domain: DSGVTQTPKHLITATGQRVTLRCSPRSGDLSVYWYQQSLDQGLQFLIQYYNGEERAKGNILERFSAQQFPDLHSELNLSSLELGDSALYFCASSVRTGGPVNEQFFGPGTRLTVL.

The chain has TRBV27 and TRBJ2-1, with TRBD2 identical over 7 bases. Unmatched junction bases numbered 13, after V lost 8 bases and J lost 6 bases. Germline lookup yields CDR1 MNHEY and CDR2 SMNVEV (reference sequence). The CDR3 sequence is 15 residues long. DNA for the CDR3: TGTGCCAGCCTCTCCTCAGCGGGGATGTCCAATGAGCAGTTCTTC. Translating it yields CASLSSAGMSNEQFF.

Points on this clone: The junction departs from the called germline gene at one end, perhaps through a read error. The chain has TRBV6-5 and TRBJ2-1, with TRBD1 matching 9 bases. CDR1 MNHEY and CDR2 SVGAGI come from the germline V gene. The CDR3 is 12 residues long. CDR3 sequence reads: CASSTAGTGWLF. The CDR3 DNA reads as TGTGCCAGCAGTACGGCCGGGACAGGGTGGCTCTTC.

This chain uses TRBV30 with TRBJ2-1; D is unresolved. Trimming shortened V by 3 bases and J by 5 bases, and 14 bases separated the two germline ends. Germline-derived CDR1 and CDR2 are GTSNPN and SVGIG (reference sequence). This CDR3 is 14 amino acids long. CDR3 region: CAWRDGSPNNEQFF. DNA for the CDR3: TGTGCCTGGAGAGATGGTTCGCCAAACAATGAGCAGTTCTTC.

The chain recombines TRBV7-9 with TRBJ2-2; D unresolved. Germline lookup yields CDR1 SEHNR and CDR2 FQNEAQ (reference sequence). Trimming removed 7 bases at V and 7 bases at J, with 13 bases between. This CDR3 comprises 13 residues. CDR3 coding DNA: TGTGCCAGCACCCTAGAGTCGTTCGGGGAGCTGTTTTTT. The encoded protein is CASTLESFGELFF.

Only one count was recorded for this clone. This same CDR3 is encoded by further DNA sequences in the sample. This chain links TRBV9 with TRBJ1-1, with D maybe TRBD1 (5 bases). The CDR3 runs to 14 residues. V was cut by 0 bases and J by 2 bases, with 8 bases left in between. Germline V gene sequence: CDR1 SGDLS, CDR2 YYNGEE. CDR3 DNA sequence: TGTGCCAGCAGCGTAGGGGGGAAAAACACTGAAGCTTTCTTT. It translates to CASSVGGKNTEAFF. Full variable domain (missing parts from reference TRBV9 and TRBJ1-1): DSGVTQTPKHLITATGQRVTLRCSPRSGDLSVYWYQQSLDQGLQFLIQYYNGEERAKGNILERFSAQQFPDLHSELNLSSLELGDSALYFCASSVGGKNTEAFFGQGTRLTVV.

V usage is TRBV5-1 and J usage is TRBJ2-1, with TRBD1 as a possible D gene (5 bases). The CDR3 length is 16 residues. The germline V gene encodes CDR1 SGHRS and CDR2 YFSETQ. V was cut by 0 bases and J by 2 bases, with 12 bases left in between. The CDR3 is CASSLVEQGTYNEQFF. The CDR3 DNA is TGCGCCAGCAGCTTGGTGGAGCAGGGAACCTACAATGAGCAGTTCTTC.

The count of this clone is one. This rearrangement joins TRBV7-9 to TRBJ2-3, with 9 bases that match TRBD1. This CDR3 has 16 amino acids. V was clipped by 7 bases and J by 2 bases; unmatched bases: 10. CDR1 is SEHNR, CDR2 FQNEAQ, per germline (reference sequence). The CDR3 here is CASTLLRDRDTDTQYF. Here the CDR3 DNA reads TGTGCCAGCACCCTACTCCGGGACAGGGACACAGATACGCAGTATTTT.

The CDR3 region has the DNA TGCGCCAGCAGCCAATGGACTAGCGGGGAGTACGAGCAGTACTTC. This gives the protein CASSQWTSGEYEQYF. V usage is TRBV4-1 and J usage is TRBJ2-7; 12 nucleotides match TRBD2. The CDR3 extends over 15 amino acids. From germline, CDR1 is MGHRA and CDR2 YSYEKL. V was pared by 2 bases and J by 4 bases, with 3 bases of the junction left unmatched.

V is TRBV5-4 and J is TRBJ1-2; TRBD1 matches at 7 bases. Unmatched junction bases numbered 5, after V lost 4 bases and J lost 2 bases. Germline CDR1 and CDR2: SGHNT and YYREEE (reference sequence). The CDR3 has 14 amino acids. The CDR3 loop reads CASSIEGANYGYTF. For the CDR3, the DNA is TGTGCCAGCAGCATAGAGGGGGCCAACTATGGCTACACCTTC.

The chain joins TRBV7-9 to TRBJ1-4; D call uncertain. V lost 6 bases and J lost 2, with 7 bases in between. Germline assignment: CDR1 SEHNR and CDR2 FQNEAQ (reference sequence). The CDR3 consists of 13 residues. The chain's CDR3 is CASRGYTNEKLFF. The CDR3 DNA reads TGTGCCAGCAGGGGGTACACTAATGAAAAACTGTTTTTT.

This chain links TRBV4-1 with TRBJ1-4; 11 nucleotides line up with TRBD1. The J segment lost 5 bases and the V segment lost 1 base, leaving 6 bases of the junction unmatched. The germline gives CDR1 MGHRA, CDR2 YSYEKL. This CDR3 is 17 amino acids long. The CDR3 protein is CASSQGGQGGGNEKLFF. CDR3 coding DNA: TGCGCCAGCAGCCAAGGGGGACAGGGGGGAGGAAATGAAAAACTGTTTTTT.

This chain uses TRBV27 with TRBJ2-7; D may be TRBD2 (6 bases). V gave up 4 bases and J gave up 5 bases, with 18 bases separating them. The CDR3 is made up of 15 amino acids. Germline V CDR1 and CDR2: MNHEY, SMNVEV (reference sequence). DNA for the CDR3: TGTGCCAGCAGTTCTCGTGGGGCGGGAATCCACGAGCAGTACTTC. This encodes CASSSRGAGIHEQYF.

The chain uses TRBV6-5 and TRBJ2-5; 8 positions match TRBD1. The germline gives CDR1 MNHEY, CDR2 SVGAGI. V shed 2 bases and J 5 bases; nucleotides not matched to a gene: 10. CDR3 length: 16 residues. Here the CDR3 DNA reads TGTGCCAGCAGTTACGGCGCAGGGGGCTTAAGTGAGACCCAGTACTTC. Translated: CASSYGAGGLSETQYF.